This T cell receptor (beta chain) comes out of a study of blood T cell repertoires in COVID-19. In the study's own analysis: Amplification from reference gene primers served as the basis for estimated nucleated cell counts. Here immunoSEQ multiplex PCR was the method, and the copy in TCRdb shows in-frame clones only, minus some. V, J and clone size are taken as reported in that table, and D and trimming were inferred from the DNA itself. The sample lists fewer than 250,000 clones; around 90% were seen once. This CDR3 has 15 amino acids. Trimming took off 7 bases at V and 7 bases at J, with 22 bases between the two ends. CDR1 and CDR2 from the germline V gene are ENHRY and SYGVKD.

The genes are TRBV10-3 and TRBJ1-2; maybe TRBD1 (6 bases). The sequenced sample consisted of peripheral blood. This sequence was found in a young man with acute or convalescent COVID-19. The CDR3 region is CAIMDSFTQQGGYTF. For the CDR3, the DNA is TGTGCCATCATGGACAGTTTTACTCAACAGGGTGGCTACACCTTC.